The 17 T cell receptor beta chains presented below share a single source sample, sequenced in a study of cytomegalovirus exposure and HLA in healthy donors. With 60 Vbeta and 13 Jbeta primers, the PCR was carried out. Here immunoSEQ multiplex PCR was the method, and the copy in TCRdb shows in-frame clones only, minus some. The sample gives roughly 200,000 clones, less than 90% of which show up once; roughly 0.34% is in the top ten. The specimen was PBMCs. The receptors stem from a woman aged 25-40 years in good health and CMV-seronegative.

The CDR3 nucleotides are TGCGCCAGCGCATTTGACAGGGTCAACACCGGGGAGCTGTTTTTT. Its translation is CASAFDRVNTGELFF. The rearrangement uses TRBV5-1 and TRBJ2-2, with 7 bases fitting TRBD1. The CDR3 extends over 15 amino acids. V gave up 7 bases and J gave up 2 bases; unmatched junction bases: 8. Germline loops: CDR1 SGHRS, CDR2 YFSETQ.

The V and J genes are TRBV6-1 and TRBJ1-1; no firm D call. Deletions cut 6 bases from V and 0 bases from J, with 8 bases between. The CDR3 totals 13 residues. Germline V gene sequence: CDR1 MNHNS, CDR2 SASEGT. CDR3 nucleotide sequence: TGTGCCAGCAGGGAGGGCGTGAACACTGAAGCTTTCTTT. It yields the protein CASREGVNTEAFF.

The V and J genes are TRBV28 and TRBJ2-7; TRBD1 aligns across 9 bases. The CDR3 is 15 residues long. CDR1 and CDR2 (germline): MDHEN, SYDVKM. The junction had 5 bases not matched to a gene; V was cut back by 2 bases and J by 3 bases. The CDR3 DNA reads as TGTGCCAGCAGTTTAAACAGGGGGCCCGACTACGAGCAGTACTTC. As protein: CASSLNRGPDYEQYF.

The chain couples TRBV2 to TRBJ1-1, with D uncertain. This CDR3 region has 15 residues. Trimming stripped 2 bases from V and 4 bases from J, with 14 bases between. Germline CDR1 is SNHLY and CDR2 is FYNNEI. CDR3 residues: CASSEQAGWATEAFF. The CDR3 DNA follows: TGTGCCAGCAGTGAACAGGCAGGATGGGCCACTGAAGCTTTCTTT.

The genes are TRBV4-2 and TRBJ2-1, with 8 nucleotides matching TRBD2. CDR3 length: 16 amino acids. Germline V gives CDR1 LGHNA, CDR2 YNFKEQ. With 1 base clipped from V and 3 bases from J, the junction kept 5 bases outside the gene matches. In DNA form, the CDR3 reads TGTGCCAGCAGCCAAGGCGGCGGGAGGCTCTACAATGAGCAGTTCTTC. This sequence encodes CASSQGGGRLYNEQFF.

The CDR3 sequence: CASSLTPLCCGGKAYEQYF. In DNA form, the CDR3 reads TGTGCCAGCAGTTTAACCCCACTTTGCTGCGGGGGCAAGGCCTACGAGCAGTACTTC. The chain has TRBV27 and TRBJ2-7; possibly TRBD2 for D (7 bases). The CDR3 spans 19 residues. Trimming shortened V by 2 bases and J by 2 bases, and 25 bases separated the two germline ends. Germline CDR1 is MNHEY and CDR2 is SMNVEV (reference sequence).

The chain links TRBV28 to TRBJ2-5; no reliable D call. This CDR3 has 11 residues. Deletions cut 4 bases from V and 9 bases from J, with 9 bases between. Germline loops: CDR1 MDHEN, CDR2 SYDVKM. CDR3 DNA sequence: TGTGCCAGCAGTTATTTCGGAGCCCAGTACTTC. Encoded protein: CASSYFGAQYF.

This chain connects TRBV6-1 to TRBJ2-5; 7 bases agree with TRBD2. The CDR3 runs to 13 residues. Germline CDR1 and CDR2: MNHNS and SASEGT. V dropped 6 bases and J dropped 4; count of bases not matched to a gene: 5. The CDR3 DNA reads as TGTGCCAGCAGCGCCACTAGCGTAGAGACCCAGTACTTC. This encodes CASSATSVETQYF.

This clone was counted a single time. This chain joins TRBV5-4 and TRBJ1-2; 7 nucleotides align to TRBD1. The CDR3 length is 15 residues. Germline lookup yields CDR1 SGHNT and CDR2 YYREEE (reference sequence). The V segment lost 3 bases and the J segment 4 bases; nucleotides outside the gene matches: 9. The CDR3 loop reads CASSSPGQARYGYTF. CDR3 sequence (DNA): TGTGCCAGCAGCTCCCCAGGACAGGCCCGCTATGGCTACACCTTC.

V is TRBV28 and J is TRBJ2-7; D uncertain. Germline CDR1 is MDHEN and CDR2 is SYDVKM. The CDR3 totals 12 residues. The germline V and J ends were trimmed by 7 bases and 1 base, with 8 bases remaining between them. The CDR3 nucleotides are TGTGCCAGCAATGGCGGTTCCTACGAGCAGTACTTC. Protein sequence: CASNGGSYEQYF.

The chain links TRBV20-1 to TRBJ1-2; no clear D. The CDR3 length is 11 residues. In germline, CDR1 is DFQATT, CDR2 SNEGSKA (reference sequence). The CDR3 loop is CRRRVSYGYTF. The CDR3 DNA reads TGCAGAAGACGGGTATCCTATGGCTACACCTTC.

This clone was counted a few times. The chain combines TRBV6-6 with TRBJ2-5; 15 bases agree with TRBD2. CDR3 size: 16 residues. Germline V gene data show CDR1 as MNHNY and CDR2 as SVGAGI (reference sequence). Trimming at V came to 2 bases and at J to 3 bases, leaving 1 base not matched to a gene. The CDR3: CASSYGLAGGEETQYF. The CDR3 DNA follows: TGTGCCAGCAGTTACGGACTAGCGGGAGGGGAAGAGACCCAGTACTTC.

The rearrangement joins TRBV4-1 to TRBJ2-5; D perhaps matches TRBD1 (5 bases). The V end lost 4 bases, the J end lost 3 bases, and 12 bases lay between the germline ends. Germline-derived CDR1 and CDR2 are MGHRA and YSYEKL. This CDR3 region has 14 residues. In nucleotides, the CDR3 is TGCGCCAGCAGCCCTCGAGCCAGGGAAGAGACCCAGTACTTC. This encodes CASSPRAREETQYF.

The chain carries TRBV18 and TRBJ1-1; no firm D call. Germline lookup yields CDR1 KGHSH and CDR2 LQKENI. The CDR3 is made up of 15 amino acids. Trimming removed 1 base at V and 1 base at J, with 10 bases between. Written as DNA, the CDR3 is TGTGCCAGCTCACCACGGGGAGGAGAGAACACTGAAGCTTTCTTT. It specifies CASSPRGGENTEAFF.

The rearrangement uses TRBV28 and TRBJ2-1, with D perhaps TRBD1 (6 bases). This CDR3 has 16 residues. CDR1 is MDHEN, CDR2 SYDVKM, per germline. The V end lost 3 bases, the J end lost 7 bases, and 19 bases lay between the germline ends. In DNA form, the CDR3 reads TGTGCCAGCAGTTTCGGGCTGGGGGCCCTCGGGAATGAGCAGTTCTTC. This translates into CASSFGLGALGNEQFF.

The chain recombines TRBV9 with TRBJ1-1; D remains unclear. V lost 0 bases, J lost 1 base, and 7 bases lay in between. The germline CDR1 and CDR2 sequences are SGDLS and YYNGEE. CDR3 length equals 14 residues. The CDR3 protein is CASSVETANTEAFF. The CDR3 DNA is TGTGCCAGCAGCGTAGAAACAGCGAACACTGAAGCTTTCTTT.

This clone showed up just once. The V call is TRBV28, the J call TRBJ1-5; D uncertain. The V gene's germline CDR1 is MDHEN and CDR2 SYDVKM. V was shortened by 4 bases and J by 0 bases, with 7 bases between the two germline ends. The CDR3 is 14 amino acids. In DNA form, the CDR3 reads TGTGCCAGCAGTTACGGGGATAGCAATCAGCCCCAGCATTTT. The encoded protein is CASSYGDSNQPQHF. The full variable domain, with the rest looked up from reference TRBV28 and TRBJ1-5, is DVKVTQSSRYLVKRTGEKVFLECVQDMDHENMFWYRQDPGLGLRLIYFSYDVKMKEKGDIPEGYSVSREKKERFSLILESASTNQTSMYLCASSYGDSNQPQHFGDGTRLSIL.